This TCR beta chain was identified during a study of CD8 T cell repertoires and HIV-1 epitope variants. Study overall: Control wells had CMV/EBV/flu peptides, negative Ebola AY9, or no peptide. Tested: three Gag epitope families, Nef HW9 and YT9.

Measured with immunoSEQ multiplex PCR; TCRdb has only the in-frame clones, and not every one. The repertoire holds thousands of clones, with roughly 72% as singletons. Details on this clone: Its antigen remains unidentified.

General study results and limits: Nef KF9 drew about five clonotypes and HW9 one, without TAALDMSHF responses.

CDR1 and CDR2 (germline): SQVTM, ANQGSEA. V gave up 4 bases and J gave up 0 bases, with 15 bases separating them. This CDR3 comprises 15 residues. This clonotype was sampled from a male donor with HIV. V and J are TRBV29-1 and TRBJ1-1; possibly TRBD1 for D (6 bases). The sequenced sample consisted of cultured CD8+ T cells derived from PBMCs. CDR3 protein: CSVVGGQGMNTEAFF. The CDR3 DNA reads TGCAGCGTTGTTGGGGGCCAGGGGATGAACACTGAAGCTTTCTTT.